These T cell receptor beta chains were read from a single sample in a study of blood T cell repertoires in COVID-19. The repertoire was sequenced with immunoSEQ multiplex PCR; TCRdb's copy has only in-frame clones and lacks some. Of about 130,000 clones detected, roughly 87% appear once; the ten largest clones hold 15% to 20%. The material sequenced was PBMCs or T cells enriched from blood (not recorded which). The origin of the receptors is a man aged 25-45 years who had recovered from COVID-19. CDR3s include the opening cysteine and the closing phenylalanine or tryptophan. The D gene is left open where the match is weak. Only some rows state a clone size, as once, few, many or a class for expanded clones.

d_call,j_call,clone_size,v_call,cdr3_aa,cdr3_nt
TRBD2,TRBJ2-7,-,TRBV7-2,CASSLVRGGGEQYF,TGTGCCAGCAGCTTAGTACGCGGGGGAGGGGAGCAGTACTTC
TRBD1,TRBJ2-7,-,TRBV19,CASSIDGQAYEQYF,TGTGCCAGTAGTATAGACGGACAGGCCTACGAGCAGTACTTC
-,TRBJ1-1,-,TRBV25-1,CASSGRVFEAFF,TGTGCCAGCAGTGGTAGAGTCTTTGAAGCTTTCTTT
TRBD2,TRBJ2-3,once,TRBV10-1,CASSLGNGGGVRDTQYF,TGCGCCAGCAGTTTGGGTAATGGCGGGGGAGTTAGAGATACGCAGTATTTT
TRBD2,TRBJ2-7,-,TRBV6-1,CASSEAGGRYEQYF,TGTGCCAGCAGTGAAGCGGGCGGGAGGTACGAGCAGTACTTC
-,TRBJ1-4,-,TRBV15,CATSRDRGAEKLFF,TGTGCCACCAGCAGAGACAGGGGTGCTGAAAAACTGTTTTTT
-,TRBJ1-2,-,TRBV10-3,CAISAGYDEDGYTF,TGTGCCATCAGTGCGGGGTACGATGAGGATGGCTACACCTTC
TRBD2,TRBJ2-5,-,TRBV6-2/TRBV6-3,CASSATLAGGMRTQYF,TGTGCCAGCAGTGCCACCTTAGCGGGGGGGATGAGGACCCAGTACTTC
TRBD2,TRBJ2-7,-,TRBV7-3,CASNPRAGAGVNEQYF,TGTGCCAGCAACCCACGGGCCGGGGCGGGAGTAAACGAGCAGTACTTC
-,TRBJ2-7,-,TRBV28,CASSQWSSYEQYF,TGTGCCAGCAGCCAGTGGAGCTCCTACGAGCAGTACTTC
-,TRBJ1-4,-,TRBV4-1,CASSSPGASNEKLFF,TGCGCCAGCAGCTCTCCGGGAGCCTCTAATGAAAAACTGTTTTTT
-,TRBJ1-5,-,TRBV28,CASSPLQQGSNQPQHF,TGTGCCAGCAGTCCCCTTCAACAGGGTAGCAATCAGCCCCAGCATTTT
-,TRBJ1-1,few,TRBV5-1,CASSLEAGEGTEAFF,TGCGCCAGCAGCTTGGAGGCAGGGGAGGGTACTGAAGCTTTCTTT
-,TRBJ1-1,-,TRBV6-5,CASSQSRVNTEAFF,TGTGCCAGCAGCCAGAGCAGGGTTAACACTGAAGCTTTCTTT
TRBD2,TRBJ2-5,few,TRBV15,CATSRDRTSGLVAQYF,TGTGCCACCAGCAGAGATCGGACTAGCGGGTTAGTGGCCCAGTACTTC
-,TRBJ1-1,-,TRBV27,CASSFRRNTEAFF,TGTGCCAGCAGTTTTCGCAGGAACACTGAAGCTTTCTTT
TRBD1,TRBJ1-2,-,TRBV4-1,CASSRSEGFTGDGYTF,TGCGCCAGCAGCCGATCAGAAGGGTTCACAGGGGATGGCTACACCTTC
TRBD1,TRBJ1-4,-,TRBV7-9,CASSLNLDRAQGRLFF,TGTGCCAGCAGCTTAAACCTAGACAGGGCTCAGGGTCGGCTGTTTTTT
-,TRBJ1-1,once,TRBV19,CASTSGLVWTEAFF,TGTGCCAGTACAAGCGGTTTGGTGTGGACTGAAGCTTTCTTT
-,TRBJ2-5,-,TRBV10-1,CASSETLARTQYF,TGCGCCAGCAGTGAGACCCTAGCCCGGACCCAGTACTTC
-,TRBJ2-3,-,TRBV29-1,CSVGGGGPDTQYF,TGCAGCGTTGGAGGGGGAGGGCCAGATACGCAGTATTTT
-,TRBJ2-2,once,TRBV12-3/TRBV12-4,CASSPDTGELFF,TGTGCCAGCAGCCCTGACACCGGGGAGCTGTTTTTT
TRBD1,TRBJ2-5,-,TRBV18,CASSPEGQGRYLGETQYF,TGTGCCAGCTCACCAGAGGGACAGGGAAGGTACCTGGGGGAGACCCAGTACTTC
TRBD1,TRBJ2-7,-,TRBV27,CASSRHGTGGGYEQYF,TGTGCCAGCAGTCGACACGGGACAGGGGGTGGCTACGAGCAGTACTTC
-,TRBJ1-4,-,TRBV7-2,CASSQTLAEKLFF,TGTGCCAGCAGCCAGACGCTAGCCGAAAAACTGTTTTTT
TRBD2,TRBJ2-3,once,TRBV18,CASSPGTSGGTADTQYF,TGTGCCAGCTCACCCGGGACTAGCGGGGGCACCGCAGATACGCAGTATTTT
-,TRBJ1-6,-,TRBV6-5,CASSYTSSPLHF,TGTGCCAGCAGTTACACTAGTTCACCCCTCCACTTT
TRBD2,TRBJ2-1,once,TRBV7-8,CASSLRGTSGYNEQFF,TGTGCCAGCAGCTTACGGGGGACTAGCGGATACAATGAGCAGTTCTTC
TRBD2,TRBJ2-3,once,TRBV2,CATAGLAGADTQYF,TGTGCCACCGCAGGACTAGCGGGAGCAGATACGCAGTATTTT
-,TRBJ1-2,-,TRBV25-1,CASSAKQSGYGYTF,TGTGCCAGCAGTGCAAAACAGAGCGGCTATGGCTACACCTTC
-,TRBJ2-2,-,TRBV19,CASSSRGMNGELFF,TGTGCCAGTAGTAGTCGCGGGATGAACGGGGAGCTGTTTTTT
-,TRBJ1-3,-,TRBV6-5,CASSPSYSSGNTIYF,TGTGCCAGCAGCCCCTCCTACTCCTCTGGAAACACCATATATTTT
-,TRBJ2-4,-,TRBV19,CASSIEQGGDIQYF,TGTGCCAGTAGTATTGAGCAGGGGGGAGACATTCAGTACTTC
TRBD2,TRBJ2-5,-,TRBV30,CAWSVTSAQETQYF,TGTGCCTGGAGTGTGACTAGCGCCCAAGAGACCCAGTACTTC
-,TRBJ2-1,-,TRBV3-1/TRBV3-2,CASRQSTEQFF,TGTGCCAGCAGACAATCTACTGAGCAGTTCTTC
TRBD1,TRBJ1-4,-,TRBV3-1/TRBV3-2,CASSWDRGGSNEKLFF,TGTGCCAGCAGCTGGGACAGAGGGGGGTCTAATGAAAAACTGTTTTTT
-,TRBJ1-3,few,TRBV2,CASKSTISGNTIYF,TGTGCCAGCAAGAGTACTATCTCTGGAAACACCATATATTTT
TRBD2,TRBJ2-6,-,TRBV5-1,CASSLAGGPGANVLTF,TGCGCCAGCAGTTTAGCGGGAGGGCCTGGGGCCAACGTCCTGACTTTC
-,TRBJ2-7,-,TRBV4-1,CASSLTGEVSYEQYF,TGCGCCAGCAGCCTCACAGGGGAGGTATCCTACGAGCAGTACTTC
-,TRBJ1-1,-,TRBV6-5,CASSYSLNMNTEAFF,TGTGCCAGCAGTTACTCGCTAAATATGAACACTGAAGCTTTCTTT
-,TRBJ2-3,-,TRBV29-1,CSVDSNTQYF,TGCAGCGTCGACAGTAATACGCAGTATTTT
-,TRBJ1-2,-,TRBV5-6,CASSTTGYSGYTF,TGTGCCAGCAGCACCACGGGGTATTCGGGCTACACCTTC
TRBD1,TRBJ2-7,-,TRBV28,CASSRDRPYEQYF,TGTGCCAGCAGCCGGGACAGACCCTACGAGCAGTACTTC
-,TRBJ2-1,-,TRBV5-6,CASTYRDEQFF,TGTGCCAGCACCTACAGGGATGAGCAGTTCTTC
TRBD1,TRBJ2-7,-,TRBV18,CASSPPRGLYEQYF,TGTGCCAGCTCACCACCAAGGGGGCTCTACGAGCAGTACTTC
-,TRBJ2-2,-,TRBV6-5,CASSYSREANTGELFF,TGTGCCAGCAGTTACTCGAGGGAAGCGAACACCGGGGAGCTGTTTTTT
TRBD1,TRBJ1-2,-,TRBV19,CASRQGYGYTF,TGTGCCAGTCGACAGGGCTATGGCTACACCTTC
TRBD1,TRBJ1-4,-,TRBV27,CASSGTGVRGEKLFF,TGTGCCAGCAGTGGAACAGGGGTCCGAGGGGAAAAACTGTTTTTT
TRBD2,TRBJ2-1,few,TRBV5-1,CASSPGTTGEQFF,TGCGCCAGCAGCCCGGGGACTACGGGGGAGCAGTTCTTC
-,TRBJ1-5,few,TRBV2,CASSEQGPQHF,TGTGCCAGCAGTGAACAGGGGCCCCAGCATTTT
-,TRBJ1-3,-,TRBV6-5,CASSYPGAFSGNTIYF,TGTGCCAGCAGTTACCCAGGGGCGTTCTCTGGAAACACCATATATTTT
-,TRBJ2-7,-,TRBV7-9,CASSFLAGDSYEQYF,TGTGCCAGCAGCTTCCTGGCAGGGGACTCCTACGAGCAGTACTTC